These T cell receptor beta chains were read from a single sample in a study of human T cells and chemical hapten exposure. TCRdb re-analysed the RACE reads in MiXCR, keeping a single row per CDR3 protein. Of 85,000 to 95,000 distinct CDR3 sequences in the sample, about 10% are singletons; the top ten hold 2.2%. The sequenced sample was whole blood, obtained in connection with sensitization to the hapten diphenylcyclopropenone (DPC). These receptors originate from a man in his forties with alopecia areata. Some clones in this sample may be carry-over from other donors' samples. CDR3s include the opening cysteine and the closing phenylalanine or tryptophan. A D gene is named only where the DNA matches it firmly. Rows give clone size only sometimes, using once, few, many, or a class for an expanded clone.

j_call: TRBJ1-5
clone_size: many
d_call: TRBD1
v_call: TRBV11-2
cdr3_aa: CASSPLVRGRTNNQPQHF
cdr3_nt: TGTGCCAGCAGCCCCCTTGTAAGGGGGCGAACAAACAATCAGCCCCAGCATTTT

j_call: TRBJ2-2
clone_size: NA
d_call: TRBD2
v_call: TRBV6-2/TRBV6-3
cdr3_aa: CASSSPRGGRTGELFF
cdr3_nt: TGTGCCAGCAGTTCCCCCAGAGGCGGGAGAACCGGGGAGCTGTTTTTT

j_call: TRBJ2-2
clone_size: many
d_call: NA
v_call: TRBV24-1
cdr3_aa: CATSEIGELFF
cdr3_nt: TGTGCCACCAGTGAAATCGGGGAGCTGTTTTTT

j_call: TRBJ2-2
clone_size: NA
d_call: NA
v_call: TRBV12-3/TRBV12-4
cdr3_aa: CASSLVVGWNTGELFF
cdr3_nt: TGTGCCAGCAGTTTAGTGGTGGGATGGAACACCGGGGAGCTGTTTTTT

j_call: TRBJ1-6
clone_size: many
d_call: NA
v_call: TRBV27
cdr3_aa: CASSPRLGRGNSPLHF
cdr3_nt: TGTGCCAGCAGTCCCCGACTGGGACGGGGAAATTCACCCCTCCACTTT

j_call: TRBJ2-1
clone_size: NA
d_call: TRBD1
v_call: TRBV28
cdr3_aa: CASSSSGQGHYNEQFF
cdr3_nt: TGTGCCAGCAGTTCCTCAGGACAGGGGCATTACAATGAGCAGTTCTTC

j_call: TRBJ2-4
clone_size: few
d_call: TRBD2
v_call: TRBV4-1
cdr3_aa: CASSQEGLAGAKNIQYF
cdr3_nt: TGCGCCAGCAGCCAGGAGGGACTAGCGGGAGCCAAAAACATTCAGTACTTC

j_call: TRBJ2-1
clone_size: NA
d_call: NA
v_call: TRBV27
cdr3_aa: CASSLSYSYNEQFF
cdr3_nt: TGTGCCAGCAGTTTATCGTACAGCTACAATGAGCAGTTCTTC

j_call: TRBJ1-5
clone_size: many
d_call: NA
v_call: TRBV7-9
cdr3_aa: CASSLRIDQPQHF
cdr3_nt: TGTGCCAGCAGCTTAAGGATAGATCAGCCCCAGCATTTT

j_call: TRBJ2-2
clone_size: few
d_call: TRBD2
v_call: TRBV6-6
cdr3_aa: CASSSRLAAYTGELFF
cdr3_nt: TGTGCCAGCAGTTCTCGACTAGCGGCTTACACCGGGGAGCTGTTTTTT

j_call: TRBJ1-5
clone_size: many
d_call: NA
v_call: TRBV7-4
cdr3_aa: CASSSRRGCQNQPQHF
cdr3_nt: TGTGCCAGCAGCTCCAGACGAGGCTGTCAGAATCAGCCCCAGCATTTT

j_call: TRBJ2-3
clone_size: NA
d_call: TRBD1
v_call: TRBV5-1
cdr3_aa: CASSSDRAVAADTQYF
cdr3_nt: TGCGCCAGCAGCTCGGACAGGGCGGTAGCGGCAGATACGCAGTATTTT

j_call: TRBJ1-2
clone_size: many
d_call: NA
v_call: TRBV6-5
cdr3_aa: CASSYARGRGYGYTF
cdr3_nt: TGTGCCAGCAGTTATGCCCGGGGGCGGGGGTATGGCTACACCTTC

j_call: TRBJ2-7
clone_size: few
d_call: TRBD2
v_call: TRBV4-3
cdr3_aa: CASSPRSGTSGLVQYF
cdr3_nt: TGCGCCAGCAGCCCCCGTTCCGGGACTAGCGGTTTGGTGCAGTACTTC

j_call: TRBJ2-1
clone_size: few
d_call: TRBD2
v_call: TRBV20-1
cdr3_aa: CSARTPQASGSYEQFF
cdr3_nt: TGCAGTGCTAGAACCCCTCAGGCTAGCGGGAGCTATGAGCAGTTCTTC

j_call: TRBJ1-1
clone_size: few
d_call: NA
v_call: TRBV3-1
cdr3_aa: CASTLGRTTEAFF
cdr3_nt: TGTGCCAGCACCCTAGGTAGGACCACTGAAGCTTTCTTT

j_call: TRBJ2-1
clone_size: NA
d_call: TRBD2
v_call: TRBV5-6
cdr3_aa: CASSFGREGEQFF
cdr3_nt: TGTGCCAGCAGCTTCGGCCGGGAGGGTGAGCAGTTCTTC

j_call: TRBJ1-4
clone_size: NA
d_call: NA
v_call: TRBV6-5
cdr3_aa: CASSYGGRTGKLFF
cdr3_nt: TGTGCCAGCAGTTACGGGGGGAGGACGGGAAAACTGTTTTTT

j_call: TRBJ1-5
clone_size: many
d_call: NA
v_call: TRBV20-1
cdr3_aa: CSARDLAGDYSNQPQHF
cdr3_nt: TGCAGTGCTAGAGATCTCGCAGGGGACTATAGCAATCAGCCCCAGCATTTT

j_call: TRBJ1-2
clone_size: few
d_call: NA
v_call: TRBV30
cdr3_aa: CAWSVDLNYGYTF
cdr3_nt: TGTGCCTGGAGTGTCGACCTGAACTATGGCTACACCTTC